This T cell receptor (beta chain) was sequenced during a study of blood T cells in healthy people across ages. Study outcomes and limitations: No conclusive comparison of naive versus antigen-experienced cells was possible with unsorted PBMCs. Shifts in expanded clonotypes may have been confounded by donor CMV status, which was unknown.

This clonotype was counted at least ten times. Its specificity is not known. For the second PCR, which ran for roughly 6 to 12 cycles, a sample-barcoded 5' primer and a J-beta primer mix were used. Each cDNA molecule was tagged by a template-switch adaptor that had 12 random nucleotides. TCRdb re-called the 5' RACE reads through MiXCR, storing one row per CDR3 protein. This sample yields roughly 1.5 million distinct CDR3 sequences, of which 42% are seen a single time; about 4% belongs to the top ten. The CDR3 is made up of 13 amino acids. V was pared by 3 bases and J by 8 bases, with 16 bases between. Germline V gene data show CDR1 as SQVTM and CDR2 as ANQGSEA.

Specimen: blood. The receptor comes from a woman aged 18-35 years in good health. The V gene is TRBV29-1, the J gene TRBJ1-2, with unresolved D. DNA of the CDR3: TGCAGCGTTGATGGGCAGGACTATGGGGGCTACACCTTC. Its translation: CSVDGQDYGGYTF.